This is a list of T cell receptor beta chains from one sample in a study of cytomegalovirus exposure and HLA in healthy donors. This table comes from immunoSEQ multiplex PCR, and its TCRdb copy is limited to in-frame clones, with some not included. The sample contains under 200,000 clones, roughly four fifths of which appear only once. The sequenced material came from PBMCs. The receptors were sampled from a middle-aged woman in good health and CMV-seronegative. The CDR3 runs from the conserved cysteine through the conserved F or W. A D gene is named only where the DNA matches it firmly. Where a row states a size, it is once, few, many or the class of an expanded clone; other rows omit it.

j_gene: TRBJ2-5; d_gene: TRBD2; abundance: .; v_gene: TRBV7-3; CDR3nt: TGTGCCAGCAGCTTATTCAGCGGGGGTGAGACCCAGTACTTC; CDR3aa: CASSLFSGGETQYF
j_gene: TRBJ1-2; d_gene: .; abundance: .; v_gene: TRBV5-1; CDR3nt: TGCGCCAGCAGCTTGGCCGAAACAGGGAGCCTCCTCACCTTC; CDR3aa: CASSLAETGSLLTF
j_gene: TRBJ2-3; d_gene: .; abundance: .; v_gene: TRBV10-3; CDR3nt: TGTGCCATCAGTCCGGGGTCTAGCACAGATACGCAGTATTTT; CDR3aa: CAISPGSSTDTQYF
j_gene: TRBJ1-4; d_gene: .; abundance: few; v_gene: TRBV6-6; CDR3nt: TGTGCCAGCAGTAACCCCAGGGAAAAACTGTTTTTT; CDR3aa: CASSNPREKLFF
j_gene: TRBJ1-1; d_gene: .; abundance: .; v_gene: TRBV6-5; CDR3nt: TGTGCCAGCAGTTACGCGGGGGGCGACCCTGAAGCTTTCTTT; CDR3aa: CASSYAGGDPEAFF
j_gene: TRBJ2-1; d_gene: TRBD2; abundance: .; v_gene: TRBV7-9; CDR3nt: TGTGCCAGCAGCTGGCCCCGACGTAGCGGGGGTTACAATGAGCAGTTCTTC; CDR3aa: CASSWPRRSGGYNEQFF
j_gene: TRBJ1-5; d_gene: .; abundance: .; v_gene: TRBV6-1; CDR3nt: TGTGCCAGCAGTCAAAGATTAGGGGGTGGTCAGCCCCAGCATTTT; CDR3aa: CASSQRLGGGQPQHF
j_gene: TRBJ2-5; d_gene: TRBD1; abundance: .; v_gene: TRBV4-1; CDR3nt: TGCGCCAGCAGCCAAGCGGACCTTGGACAGGGATGGGAGACCCAGTACTTC; CDR3aa: CASSQADLGQGWETQYF
j_gene: TRBJ1-1; d_gene: .; abundance: .; v_gene: TRBV10-1; CDR3nt: TGCGCCAGCAGTGAGTCAATAATCAACACTGAAGCTTTCTTT; CDR3aa: CASSESIINTEAFF
j_gene: TRBJ1-6; d_gene: .; abundance: .; v_gene: TRBV7-9; CDR3nt: TGTGCCAGCAGCCTACCCTCGCCGAGTTCACCCCTCCACTTT; CDR3aa: CASSLPSPSSPLHF
j_gene: TRBJ1-4; d_gene: .; abundance: few; v_gene: TRBV28; CDR3nt: TGTGCCAGCAGTCACCGGGACATGTTTTTT; CDR3aa: CASSHRDMFF
j_gene: TRBJ2-1; d_gene: .; abundance: .; v_gene: TRBV9; CDR3nt: TGTGCCAGCAGCGTAGCCAGGGGTTCTTACAATGAGCAGTTCTTC; CDR3aa: CASSVARGSYNEQFF
j_gene: TRBJ2-7; d_gene: TRBD2; abundance: .; v_gene: TRBV2; CDR3nt: TGTGCCAGCAGCGTCGCTTGGGGACTAGAATCCGAGCAGTACTTC; CDR3aa: CASSVAWGLESEQYF
j_gene: TRBJ2-1; d_gene: TRBD1; abundance: few; v_gene: TRBV13; CDR3nt: TGTGCCAGCAGCTTAGAGGGGACAGTCGGAGTTGAGCAGTTCTTC; CDR3aa: CASSLEGTVGVEQFF
j_gene: TRBJ1-2; d_gene: TRBD1; abundance: .; v_gene: TRBV11-2; CDR3nt: TGTGCCAGCAGCTCCCCTACTGACAGGGTTTCCCTTAATGGCTACACCTTC; CDR3aa: CASSSPTDRVSLNGYTF
j_gene: TRBJ1-5; d_gene: TRBD1; abundance: .; v_gene: TRBV2; CDR3nt: TGTGCCAGCAGACGTGACAGGGGAAGCAATCAGCCCCAGCATTTT; CDR3aa: CASRRDRGSNQPQHF
j_gene: TRBJ2-7; d_gene: .; abundance: few; v_gene: TRBV4-2; CDR3nt: TGTGCCAGCAGTTTTTCCAAGCAGAAGGCGGCATACGAGCAGTACTTC; CDR3aa: CASSFSKQKAAYEQYF
j_gene: TRBJ1-2; d_gene: .; abundance: once; v_gene: TRBV7-9; CDR3nt: TGTGCCAGCAGCTTACCGGGAGTTGGCTACACCTTC; CDR3aa: CASSLPGVGYTF
j_gene: TRBJ2-5; d_gene: TRBD2; abundance: .; v_gene: TRBV7-9; CDR3nt: TGTGCCAGCAGCTTACGGTCCTGGCGGGGGGCCTGGGAGACCCAGTACTTC; CDR3aa: CASSLRSWRGAWETQYF
j_gene: TRBJ1-1; d_gene: .; abundance: .; v_gene: TRBV2; CDR3nt: TGTGCCAGCAGGGACAGCCCAGTTATGAACACTGAAGCTTTCTTT; CDR3aa: CASRDSPVMNTEAFF
j_gene: TRBJ2-7; d_gene: .; abundance: once; v_gene: TRBV11-2; CDR3nt: TGTGCCAGCAACAACCGTTACAGCTACGAGCAGTACTTC; CDR3aa: CASNNRYSYEQYF
j_gene: TRBJ2-3; d_gene: TRBD2; abundance: .; v_gene: TRBV5-1; CDR3nt: TGCGCCAGCAGCTTCGGATACCTTAGCGGGGATACGCAGTATTTT; CDR3aa: CASSFGYLSGDTQYF
j_gene: TRBJ2-4; d_gene: .; abundance: .; v_gene: TRBV5-1; CDR3nt: TGCGCCAGCAGCTTGGACAGGGCCTTAGCCAAAAACATTCAGTACTTC; CDR3aa: CASSLDRALAKNIQYF
j_gene: TRBJ2-3; d_gene: TRBD1; abundance: .; v_gene: TRBV13; CDR3nt: TGTGCCAGCAGCCCACAGGGGGGCCACCCCCTTTTT; CDR3aa: CASSPQGGHPLF
j_gene: TRBJ1-3; d_gene: .; abundance: .; v_gene: TRBV25-1; CDR3nt: TGTGCCACCACCCAGTCGAAAACTGGAAACACCATATATTTT; CDR3aa: CATTQSKTGNTIYF
j_gene: TRBJ1-1; d_gene: TRBD1; abundance: once; v_gene: TRBV2; CDR3nt: TGTGCCAGCAGGGGACAGGGGGGGATTGGGAACACTGAAGCTTTCTTT; CDR3aa: CASRGQGGIGNTEAFF
j_gene: TRBJ1-4; d_gene: .; abundance: .; v_gene: TRBV5-4; CDR3nt: TGTGCCAGCAGCTTTGGTAGTCGTAATGAAAAACTGTTTTTT; CDR3aa: CASSFGSRNEKLFF
j_gene: TRBJ2-7; d_gene: .; abundance: .; v_gene: TRBV6-1; CDR3nt: TGTGCCAGCAGTGAATACGGGAGCCCCTACGAGCAGTACTTC; CDR3aa: CASSEYGSPYEQYF
j_gene: TRBJ2-1; d_gene: TRBD2; abundance: .; v_gene: TRBV6-6; CDR3nt: TGTGCCAGCAGCTGGACTAGCGGGGTTGATGAGCAGTTCTTC; CDR3aa: CASSWTSGVDEQFF
j_gene: TRBJ1-2; d_gene: .; abundance: .; v_gene: TRBV28; CDR3nt: TGTGCCAGCAGTTTATTGAGCGGAGGCTACACCTTC; CDR3aa: CASSLLSGGYTF
j_gene: TRBJ1-1; d_gene: .; abundance: once; v_gene: TRBV5-1; CDR3nt: TGCGCCAGCAGCTTTAACGCAGGAGGTGCGAGCAAAGCTTTCTTT; CDR3aa: CASSFNAGGASKAFF
j_gene: TRBJ1-3; d_gene: TRBD1; abundance: .; v_gene: TRBV6-5; CDR3nt: TGTGCCAGCAGCTTGACAGGGCACGGAAACACCATATATTTT; CDR3aa: CASSLTGHGNTIYF
j_gene: TRBJ2-2; d_gene: TRBD1; abundance: .; v_gene: TRBV6-5; CDR3nt: TGTGCCAGCAGTTACGCGGGACAGGGGGACACCGGGGAGCTGTTTTTT; CDR3aa: CASSYAGQGDTGELFF
j_gene: TRBJ1-2; d_gene: TRBD1; abundance: .; v_gene: TRBV7-2; CDR3nt: TGTGCCAGCAGCTTAAGACAGGGGGGATATGGCTACACCTTC; CDR3aa: CASSLRQGGYGYTF
j_gene: TRBJ2-7; d_gene: .; abundance: .; v_gene: TRBV6-5; CDR3nt: TGTGCCAGCAGTTTTACAGGGAGACAATCCTACGAGCAGTACTTC; CDR3aa: CASSFTGRQSYEQYF
j_gene: TRBJ1-2; d_gene: .; abundance: .; v_gene: TRBV10-3; CDR3nt: TGTGCCATCATGGGACATCGAGTCACGGGCTACACCTTC; CDR3aa: CAIMGHRVTGYTF
j_gene: TRBJ1-1; d_gene: .; abundance: once; v_gene: TRBV7-8; CDR3nt: TGTGCCAGCAGCCTCCAGATGAACACTGAAGCTTTCTTT; CDR3aa: CASSLQMNTEAFF
j_gene: TRBJ1-2; d_gene: TRBD1; abundance: .; v_gene: TRBV19; CDR3nt: TGTGCCAGTAGTCACCGAAGGACAGGGGGTTATGGCTACACCTTC; CDR3aa: CASSHRRTGGYGYTF
j_gene: TRBJ2-3; d_gene: TRBD2; abundance: .; v_gene: TRBV5-4; CDR3nt: TGTGCCAGCAGCTTGACTAGCGGCGTCACAGATACGCAGTATTTT; CDR3aa: CASSLTSGVTDTQYF
j_gene: TRBJ1-4; d_gene: TRBD1; abundance: .; v_gene: TRBV6-1; CDR3nt: TGTGCCAGCAGTCATAACCGGGACAGGATCGAACTGTTTTTT; CDR3aa: CASSHNRDRIELFF
j_gene: TRBJ1-5; d_gene: .; abundance: once; v_gene: TRBV5-8; CDR3nt: TGTGCCAGCAGCTTGGCCACGTCGGTGGATCAGCCCCAGCATTTT; CDR3aa: CASSLATSVDQPQHF
j_gene: TRBJ1-5; d_gene: TRBD1; abundance: .; v_gene: TRBV7-9; CDR3nt: TGTGCCAGCAGCAGGACAGGGAATCAGCCCCAGCATTTT; CDR3aa: CASSRTGNQPQHF
j_gene: TRBJ1-5; d_gene: .; abundance: few; v_gene: TRBV5-1; CDR3nt: TGCGCCAGCTCCTCAATTGGGGGGGAGAATCAGCCCCAGCATTTT; CDR3aa: CASSSIGGENQPQHF
j_gene: TRBJ1-1; d_gene: TRBD1; abundance: .; v_gene: TRBV11-3; CDR3nt: TGTGCCAGCAGCTTAGATGGGACAGGGACCACTGAAGCTTTCTTT; CDR3aa: CASSLDGTGTTEAFF
j_gene: TRBJ2-1; d_gene: .; abundance: .; v_gene: TRBV7-9; CDR3nt: TGTGCCAGCAGCTCGGGACTGTACAATGAGCAGTTCTTC; CDR3aa: CASSSGLYNEQFF
j_gene: TRBJ2-7; d_gene: .; abundance: few; v_gene: TRBV2; CDR3nt: TGTGCCAGCAGGCAGGGTTACGAGCAGTACTTC; CDR3aa: CASRQGYEQYF
j_gene: TRBJ1-2; d_gene: TRBD1; abundance: .; v_gene: TRBV7-9; CDR3nt: TGTGCCAGCAGCTTAACTGGAGGGGGCGCGAGCTATGGCTACACCTTC; CDR3aa: CASSLTGGGASYGYTF